The entry below gives a single TCR beta chain sequence along with its context. With V trimmed by 8 bases and J by 2 bases, 9 bases remained unmatched. Germline CDR1 is SQVTM and CDR2 is ANQGSEA. The CDR3 covers 14 residues. MiXCR was run by TCRdb on the 5' RACE reads, yielding one entry per CDR3 protein. The repertoire has approximately 590,000 distinct CDR3 sequences, roughly 9.9% of them found once; the top ten carry around 3.2%. The data are from a study of identical twins. Separately, the same data were catalogued under a study of yellow fever vaccine responses in identical twins.

The sequenced sample was PBMCs. This TCR was recovered from a woman between 18 and 30 years old in good health. The chain links TRBV29-1 to TRBJ2-3; 8 positions match TRBD1. The CDR3 protein is CSHLRTGSTDTQYF. As DNA, the CDR3 is TGCAGCCACCTCCGGACAGGGTCCACAGATACGCAGTATTTT.